The source of this T cell receptor beta chain is a study of CD8 T cells in ankylosing spondylitis. Overall study results and limits: As for the disease-linked clones, they showed a CD8+ phenotype and occurred at relatively low frequencies in peripheral blood.

Library preparation for TCR beta used quantitative 5'-RACE with molecular barcodes. One entry per CDR3 protein, called by TCRdb with MiXCR from the 5' RACE reads. The sample consists of 30,000 to 45,000 distinct CDR3 sequences, 11% of them appearing once. This clonotype came up many times. Its antigen is unknown. The CDR3 loop spans 14 amino acids. Per germline, CDR1 SGHRS and CDR2 YFSETQ. With V trimmed by 4 bases and J by 2 bases, 4 bases remained unmatched. Sequenced input: synovial fluid, either unsorted or a sorted T cell fraction (not recorded which). The gene calls are TRBV5-1 and TRBJ1-2; TRBD1 matches 8 bases. This TCR was recovered from a male donor with ankylosing spondylitis. This CDR3 reads CASSPGGDNYGYTF. CDR3 in DNA: TGCGCCAGCAGCCCAGGGGGCGACAACTATGGCTACACCTTC.